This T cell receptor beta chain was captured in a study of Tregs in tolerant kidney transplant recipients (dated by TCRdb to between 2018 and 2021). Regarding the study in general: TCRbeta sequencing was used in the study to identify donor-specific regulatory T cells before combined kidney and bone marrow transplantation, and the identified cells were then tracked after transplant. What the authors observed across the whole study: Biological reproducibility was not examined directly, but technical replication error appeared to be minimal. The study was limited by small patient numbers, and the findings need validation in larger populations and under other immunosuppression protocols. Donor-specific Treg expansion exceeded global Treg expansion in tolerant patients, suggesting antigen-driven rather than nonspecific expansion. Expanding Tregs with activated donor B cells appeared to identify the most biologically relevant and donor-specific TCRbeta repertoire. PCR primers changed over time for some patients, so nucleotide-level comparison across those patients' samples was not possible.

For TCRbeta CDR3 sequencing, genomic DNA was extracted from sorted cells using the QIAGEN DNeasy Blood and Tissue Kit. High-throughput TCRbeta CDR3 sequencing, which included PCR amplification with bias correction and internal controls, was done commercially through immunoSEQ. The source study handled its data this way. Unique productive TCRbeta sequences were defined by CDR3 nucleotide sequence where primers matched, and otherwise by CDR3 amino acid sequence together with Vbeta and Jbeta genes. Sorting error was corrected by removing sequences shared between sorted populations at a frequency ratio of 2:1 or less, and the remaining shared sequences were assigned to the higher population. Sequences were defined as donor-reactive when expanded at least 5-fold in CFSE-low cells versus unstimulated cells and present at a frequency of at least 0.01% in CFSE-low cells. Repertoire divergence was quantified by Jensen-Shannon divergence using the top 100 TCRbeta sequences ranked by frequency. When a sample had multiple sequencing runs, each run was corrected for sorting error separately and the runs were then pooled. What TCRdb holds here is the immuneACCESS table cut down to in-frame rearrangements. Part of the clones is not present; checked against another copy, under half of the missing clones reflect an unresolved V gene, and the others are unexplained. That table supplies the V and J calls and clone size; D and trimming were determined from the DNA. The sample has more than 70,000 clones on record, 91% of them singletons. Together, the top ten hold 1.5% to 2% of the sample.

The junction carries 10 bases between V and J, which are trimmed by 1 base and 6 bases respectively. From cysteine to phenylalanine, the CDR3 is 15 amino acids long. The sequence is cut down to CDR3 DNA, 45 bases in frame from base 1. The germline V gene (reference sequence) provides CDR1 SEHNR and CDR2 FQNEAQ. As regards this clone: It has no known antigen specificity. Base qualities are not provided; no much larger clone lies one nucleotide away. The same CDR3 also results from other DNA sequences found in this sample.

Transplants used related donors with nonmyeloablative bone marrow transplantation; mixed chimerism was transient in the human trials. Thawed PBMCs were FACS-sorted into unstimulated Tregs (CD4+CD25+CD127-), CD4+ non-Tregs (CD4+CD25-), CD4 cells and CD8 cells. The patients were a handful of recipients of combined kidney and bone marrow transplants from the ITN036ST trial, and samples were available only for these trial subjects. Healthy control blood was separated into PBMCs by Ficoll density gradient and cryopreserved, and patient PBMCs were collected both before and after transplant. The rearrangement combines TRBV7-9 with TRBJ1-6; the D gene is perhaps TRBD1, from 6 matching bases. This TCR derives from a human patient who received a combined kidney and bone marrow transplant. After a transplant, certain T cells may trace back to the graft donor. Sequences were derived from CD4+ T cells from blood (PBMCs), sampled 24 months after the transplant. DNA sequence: TGTGCCAGCAGCTTAGTACAGGGCTTTAATTCACCCCTCCACTTT. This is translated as CASSLVQGFNSPLHF.